This T cell receptor (beta chain) was captured in a study of preoperative IRX-2 immunotherapy in early breast cancer (dated by TCRdb to between 2018 and 2020). Reading the label with the study, this specimen's treatment or condition is: preoperative locoregional IRX-2 cytokine immunotherapy. The samples were obtained from a phase Ib study that tested preoperative, locoregional IRX-2 cytokine immunotherapy designed to prime immune responses. Donors were patients with early-stage breast cancer who received IRX-2 before surgery. This clone has only one observation. This clone's antigen is unknown. Base qualities were left out, and no much larger clone turns up one base away. CDR1 and CDR2 (MGHDK, SYGVNS) derive from the germline V gene. The CDR3 holds 14 amino acids from the cysteine to the phenylalanine. The entry retains the CDR3 DNA only, 42 bases that are in frame from base 1. Trimming removed 5 bases from V and 0 bases from J; the gene matches leave 3 bases unexplained.

The library was prepared using the immunoSEQ multiplex PCR assay. TCRdb re-hosts the immuneACCESS table, in-frame sequences only. Its copies lack some clones; in the studies checked, an unresolved V gene accounts for under half of them, and the cause for the rest is not known. The sample contains 90,000 to 100,000 clones, 75% to 90% of them found a single time. The ten top clones hold around 2.1% of the sample. The receptor chain draws on TRBV25-1 and TRBJ1-2, with 7 central nucleotides matching TRBD1. Sequences were derived from tumor tissue, sampled after IRX-2 immunotherapy. The TCR originated in a human donor with breast cancer. The DNA is TGTGCCAGCAGTAGGGACAGCACTAACTATGGCTACACCTTC. Its translation is CASSRDSTNYGYTF.